The entry that follows covers one T cell receptor beta chain sequence. Antigen unknown. Uncontrolled infections, other autoimmune diseases, pregnancy or lactation led to exclusion of patients. Every diagnosis used clinical symptoms, serum thyroxine and TRAb, thyroid ultrasound and orbital computed tomography. PBMCs were collected from a 10 ml volume of fresh peripheral blood. This sample was taken from a study of T cells in Graves' hyperthyroidism and ophthalmopathy. Researchers took RNA transcripts and amplified the TCR beta CDR3 regions from them. During a first-round RT-PCR of the TCR CDR3, the HTBI primer set was used. MiXCR was run by TCRdb on the multiplex PCR reads, yielding one entry per CDR3 protein. This table holds over 45,000 distinct CDR3 sequences, 48% found once. V gave up 3 bases and J gave up 3 bases, with 8 bases separating them. CDR1 is SNHLY and CDR2 is FYNNEI in the germline V gene. This CDR3 is built from 13 residues.

Study-level points and caveats: Most thyroid-expanded clonotypes above 0.001 were also found in blood.

The J gene is TRBJ1-2, the V gene TRBV2; D unclear. The clonotype was recovered from a woman aged 45-60 years with Graves' ophthalmopathy. The sample was blood. CDR3 amino acids: CASSETYDYGYTF. Here the CDR3 DNA reads TGTGCCAGCAGTGAGACATATGACTATGGCTACACCTTC. The full variable domain, in which reference TRBV2 and TRBJ1-2 provide the parts outside the CDR3, is EPEVTQTPSHQVTQMGQEVILRCVPISNHLYFYWYRQILGQKVEFLVSFYNNEISEKSEIFDDQFSVERPDGSNFTLKIRSTKLEDSAMYFCASSETYDYGYTFGSGTRLTVV.